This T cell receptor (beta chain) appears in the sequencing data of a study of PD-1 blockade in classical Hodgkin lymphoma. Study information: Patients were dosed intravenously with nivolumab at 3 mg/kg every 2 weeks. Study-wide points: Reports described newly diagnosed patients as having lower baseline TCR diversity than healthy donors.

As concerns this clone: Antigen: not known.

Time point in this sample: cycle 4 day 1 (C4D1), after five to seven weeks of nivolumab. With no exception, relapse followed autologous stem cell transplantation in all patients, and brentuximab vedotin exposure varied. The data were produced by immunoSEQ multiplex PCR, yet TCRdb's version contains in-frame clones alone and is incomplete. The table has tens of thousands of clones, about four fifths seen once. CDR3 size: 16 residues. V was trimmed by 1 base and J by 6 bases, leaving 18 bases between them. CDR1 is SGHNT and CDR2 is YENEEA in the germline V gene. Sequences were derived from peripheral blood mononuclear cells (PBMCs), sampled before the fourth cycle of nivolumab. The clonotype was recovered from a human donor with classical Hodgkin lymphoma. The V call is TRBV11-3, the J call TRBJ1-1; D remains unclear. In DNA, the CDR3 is TGTGCCAGCAGCTTAGGCGGGTGGGAGGCTGAGGCTGAAGCTTTCTTT. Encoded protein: CASSLGGWEAEAEAFF. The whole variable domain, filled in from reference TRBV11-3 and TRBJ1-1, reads EAGVVQSPRYKIIEKKQPVAFWCNPISGHNTLYWYLQNLGQGPELLIRYENEEAVDDSQLPKDRFSAERLKGVDSTLKIQPAELGDSAVYLCASSLGGWEAEAEAFFGQGTRLTVV.